The 14 T cell receptor beta chains listed next were all sequenced from one sample in a study of blood T cell repertoires in COVID-19. Some clones are missing from TCRdb's copy, which holds only in-frame ones; the method was immunoSEQ multiplex PCR. The sample yields approximately 46,000 clones, 70% to 90% seen once. The specimen was peripheral blood. The origin of the receptors is a human donor in a cohort sampled during active COVID-19.

CDR3 region: CASSLAPGHKTYGYTF. DNA for the CDR3: TGTGCCAGCAGCCTAGCCCCGGGACATAAGACCTATGGCTACACCTTC. V usage is TRBV9 and J usage is TRBJ1-2; a possible D gene is TRBD1 (6 bases). Looked up from germline, CDR1 is SGDLS and CDR2 is YYNGEE. The CDR3 spans 16 residues. The V and J ends lost 4 bases and 4 bases respectively, with 20 bases between them.

The chain employs TRBV28 and TRBJ2-1, with a weak D call TRBD2 (6 bases). Germline V gene data show CDR1 as MDHEN and CDR2 as SYDVKM. CDR3 length: 15 amino acids. Trimming removed 5 bases from V and 2 bases from J, with 13 bases in between. The CDR3 loop is CASSTGSDPYNEQFF. CDR3 DNA sequence: TGTGCCAGCAGTACCGGGAGCGATCCCTACAATGAGCAGTTCTTC.

The sample holds one count of this clone. The rearrangement uses TRBV19 and TRBJ2-1; TRBD2 aligns across 7 bases. The CDR3 totals 13 residues. The junction had 9 bases not matched to a gene; V was cut back by 6 bases and J by 10 bases. The germline gives CDR1 LNHDA, CDR2 SQIVND (reference sequence). The CDR3 spells CASRGIAGQEQFF. For the CDR3, the DNA is TGTGCCAGTAGGGGTATAGCGGGTCAGGAGCAGTTCTTC.

The chain has TRBV6-5 and TRBJ2-5, with 9 bases identical to TRBD2. Trimming removed 6 bases from V and 5 bases from J; junction bases left unmatched: 7. Germline V gene sequence: CDR1 MNHEY, CDR2 SVGAGI. The length of the CDR3 is 14 residues. In DNA form, the CDR3 reads TGTGCCAGCAGCACGGGCGGGGGGGCGGAGACCCAGTACTTC. Amino acids: CASSTGGGAETQYF.

The chain joins TRBV7-9 to TRBJ2-7; TRBD1 agrees at 7 bases. This CDR3 is 15 amino acids long. Germline V gene sequence: CDR1 SEHNR, CDR2 FQNEAQ (reference sequence). The trim removed 5 bases at V and 2 bases at J, leaving 9 bases unmatched. The CDR3 nucleotides read TGTGCCAGCAGCGACCAGACAGGGAACCCCTACGAGCAGTACTTC. Protein sequence: CASSDQTGNPYEQYF. The full variable domain, completed using reference TRBV7-9 and TRBJ2-7, is DTGVSQNPRHKITKRGQNVTFRCDPISEHNRLYWYRQTLGQGPEFLTYFQNEAQLEKSRLLSDRFSAERPKGSFSTLEIQRTEQGDSAMYLCASSDQTGNPYEQYFGPGTRLTVT.

J is TRBJ2-5 and V is TRBV7-3; D might be TRBD2 (5 bases). The length of the CDR3 is 14 residues. Germline V CDR1 and CDR2: SGHTA, FQGTGA. Trimming took 1 base from V and 4 from J, leaving 10 bases between them. The CDR3 nucleotides are TGTGCCAGCAGCTTAAGTGGGAGTCGAGAGACCCAGTACTTC. The encoded protein is CASSLSGSRETQYF.

The V and J genes are TRBV27 and TRBJ2-2, with TRBD2 matching 14 bases. The V and J ends lost 6 bases and 5 bases, in that order; junction bases with no gene match: 8. Germline CDR1 and CDR2: MNHEY and SMNVEV (reference sequence). This CDR3 is built from 17 residues. The CDR3 sequence is CASRQGLAGGHTGELFF. DNA for the CDR3: TGTGCCAGCAGACAAGGACTAGCGGGAGGTCATACCGGGGAGCTGTTTTTT.

The chain joins TRBV7-6 to TRBJ2-2; D not certain. The ends were cut back, 1 base at V and 1 base at J, with 7 bases in the middle. The CDR3 has 15 amino acids. CDR1 and CDR2 (germline): SGHVS, FNYEAQ. CDR3 nucleotide sequence: TGTGCCAGCAGCTTAGAGACTCTGAACACCGGGGAGCTGTTTTTT. Translating gives CASSLETLNTGELFF.

For this clone: Additional DNA sequences in this sample encode the identical CDR3. The chain is built from TRBV4-3 and TRBJ1-5; tentatively, D is TRBD1 (5 bases). Germline CDR1 LGHNA, CDR2 YSLEER. V gave up 1 base and J gave up 6 bases, with 25 bases separating them. The length of the CDR3 is 19 residues. The CDR3 sequence is CASSQAGGEPSLCGQPQHF. The CDR3 nucleotides are TGCGCCAGCAGCCAAGCCGGGGGAGAGCCTAGTCTTTGCGGTCAGCCCCAGCATTTT.

The count of this clone is one. The V gene is TRBV30, the J gene TRBJ2-2; 8 positions agree with TRBD1. The CDR3 consists of 12 residues. Germline CDR1 GTSNPN, CDR2 SVGIG (reference sequence). V lost 7 bases, J lost 6 bases, and 4 bases stayed unmatched. CDR3 sequence: CALDRVAGELFF. The CDR3, as DNA: TGTGCCTTGGACAGGGTCGCCGGGGAGCTGTTTTTT.

The CDR3 DNA is TGTGCCACCAGTGATTATGACAGGGGGAACAATCAGCCCCAGCATTTT. This encodes CATSDYDRGNNQPQHF. V and J are TRBV24-1 and TRBJ1-5; 9 positions match TRBD1. With V trimmed by 2 bases and J by 3 bases, 4 bases remained unmatched. The CDR3 contains 16 residues. Germline assignment: CDR1 KGHDR and CDR2 SFDVKD.

The rearrangement uses TRBV7-8 and TRBJ1-2; 9 bases are shared with TRBD1. CDR1 is SGHVS and CDR2 is FQNEAQ in the germline V gene. This CDR3 is 15 amino acids long. The V and J ends lost 0 bases and 6 bases, in that order; junction bases with no gene match: 5. Written as DNA, the CDR3 is TGTGCCAGCAGCTTAGCGAGGGGACAGGGCGATGGCTACACCTTC. Translation gives CASSLARGQGDGYTF.

The V gene is TRBV28, the J gene TRBJ1-1, with 8 positions matching TRBD1. This CDR3 has 17 amino acids. In germline, CDR1 is MDHEN, CDR2 SYDVKM. J lost 5 bases, V lost 7 bases, and 18 bases had no gene match. Here the CDR3 reads CASIENWTGISITEAFF. Here the CDR3 DNA reads TGTGCCAGCATAGAGAATTGGACAGGGATATCGATTACTGAAGCTTTCTTT.

The gene calls are TRBV28 and TRBJ1-2, with 8 bases fitting TRBD1. The J segment lost 4 bases and the V segment lost 6 bases, leaving 7 bases of the junction unmatched. The CDR3 runs 14 residues. Germline V gene lookup returns CDR1 MDHEN and CDR2 SYDVKM. As DNA, the CDR3 is TGTGCCAGCAGCCCGGACAGGGTTATCTATGGCTACACCTTC. Protein sequence: CASSPDRVIYGYTF.